These 3 T cell receptor beta chains came from one sample sequenced in a study of glioma-infiltrating T cells after dendritic cell vaccination. Stated time point: after dendritic cell vaccination, including at tumor progression/relapse. Using immunoSEQ multiplex PCR, the repertoire was profiled, and TCRdb retains in-frame clones only, with some absent. Of about 58,000 clones listed, about 84% were seen once; the top ten hold roughly 10%. The sample in question was blood, obtained after dendritic cell vaccination. The receptors shown here come from a human donor with glioblastoma.

The chain couples TRBV21-1 to TRBJ2-7; the table gives TRBD2 as D, unverified against the DNA. TRBV21-1 is designated a pseudogene. The CDR3 loop spans 19 amino acids. The CDR3 sequence: CASSKGENGVAGAIYEQYF. Written as DNA, the CDR3 is TGTGCCAGCAGCAAAGGGGAGAATGGGGTAGCGGGGGCCATCTACGAGCAGTACTTC.

The V gene is TRBV5-1, the J gene TRBJ1-5; D is uncertain. Germline CDR1 SGHRS, CDR2 YFSETQ. The CDR3 length is 14 residues. V was pared by 0 bases and J by 1 base, with 5 bases between. The CDR3 loop is CASSLDSSNQPQHF. CDR3 sequence (DNA): TGCGCCAGCAGCTTGGACAGCAGCAATCAGCCCCAGCATTTT.

V and J are TRBV29-1 and TRBJ2-7; 9 bases align to TRBD2. In germline, CDR1 is SQVTM, CDR2 ANQGSEA. This CDR3 contains 16 residues. V lost 1 base to trimming and J lost 0 bases; unmatched junction nucleotides: 7. The CDR3: CSVEVVERGASYEQYF. CDR3 coding DNA: TGCAGCGTTGAAGTAGTGGAGCGGGGGGCCTCCTACGAGCAGTACTTC.